This note documents a single T cell receptor (beta chain) sequence. No antigen is known for it. It has no much larger one-base neighbor in the sample; base qualities were not kept. This entry comes from a study of cytomegalovirus exposure and HLA in healthy donors (dated by TCRdb to the late 2010s). With regard to the full study: An earlier analysis of under 600 of the donors reported about 250 Gb of sequence data and about 100 million unique TCR beta sequences from 150 million to 200 million T cells. All discovery cohort repertoires had been generated using a single sequencing platform. The study aimed to test whether signatures of past pathogen exposure could be identified by cataloging public T cell receptors. Along with the approximately 650-subject first cohort, a separate validation cohort of roughly 110 different subjects was used. In an earlier analysis of several hundred of the donors, high-throughput TCR beta sequencing was used to judge whether each TCR beta V gene segment behaved as functional or pseudogenic. Typing coverage differed by locus: A, B, C, DRB1 and DQB1 were typed in roughly 629-630 donors, DQA1 in 522, DPA1 in over 600, and DPB1 in about 450. Rather than drawing on any new phenotypic data, the later analysis identified candidate immune exposures from TCR beta sequences and the way those sequences occurred across donors. High-throughput TCR immunosequencing, statistical association of individual TCRs with disease status, and machine learning were combined to predict cytomegalovirus infection status. The T cell repertoires of several hundred subjects were profiled by immunosequencing and related to cytomegalovirus serostatus. Across 398 genotyped donors of the cohort, an average of about 200,000 unique TCR beta nucleotide sequences per donor were sequenced, and about a sixth of those sequences were non-productive. A later genetic analysis took genome-wide SNP genotypes for about three fifths of the 666 donors and used that subset as a discovery cohort. The genetic ancestry cluster associated with self-reported Caucasian donors included 81% of the roughly 380 genotyped donors. Four or five DR-DQ haplotypes were treated as single units for association and clustering because of strong linkage in the cohort. To study patterns of TCR occurrence, a later analysis re-analyzed previously published TCR beta repertoires from several hundred donors and added high-resolution HLA genotyping. Donor age, sex, ethnicity and CMV serostatus were collected together with the repertoire data. Both class I and class II loci were covered by HLA typing, at four-digit resolution. An early release covering just under 650 HLA-typed donors comprised around 300 gigabases of sequencing data and some 79 million unique TCR sequences. The paper's findings and limits, for the study overall: In a later analysis, several top co-occurrence clusters were reported to appear linked to parvovirus B19, influenza, CMV and Epstein-Barr virus. While some public TCRs were present in many individuals, most TCR sequences turned up only very rarely across donors. In vitro tests confirmed that three of the cytomegalovirus-associated TCR beta chains recognize cytomegalovirus antigens. V-gene and J-gene trimming of TCR beta chains was associated with a missense DCLRE1C variant in a later genetic analysis, and the association was replicated in an independent cohort. The classifier was reported to diagnose cytomegalovirus status with high specificity and sensitivity in both the original and validation cohorts. In a later analysis, the rate of TCR association differed among HLA loci, with DRB1 alleles having the most associated TCRs and HLA-C alleles having the fewest. A later analysis found that most CMV-associated TCR beta chains appeared HLA-restricted, with HLA associations seemingly driven largely by CMV exposure. Because some donors lacked HLA typing at each locus, the association tests relied only on the typed subset. Only TCR beta chains were sequenced in this cohort, and the absence of alpha or paired-chain data limited detectable features. Presence/absence analyses assumed roughly uniform sequencing depth across donors, an assumption that may not hold. The only immune exposure information available for the cohort was CMV serostatus. In an earlier analysis of some 500 of the donors, most TCR beta V segments appeared in productive rearrangements about 87% or about 30% of the time, broadly matching IMGT annotations. A further reported finding was that TCR beta sequences accurately predicted the HLA-A and HLA-B alleles for most subjects in the first cohort. About 17 rarely observed V segments, including chromosome 9 orphons, were excluded from the earlier analysis of some 590 of the donors because counts were too low. A later analysis associated about 17,000 TCR beta sequences with specific HLA alleles at a false discovery rate of 0.05. The study listed 150 to 200 TCR beta chains as associated with cytomegalovirus. Linkage disequilibrium might explain the correlated functional status among segregating V segments, but an unknown experimental factor could not be excluded. The 87-base-pair reads could not distinguish some IMGT-functional V segments, including TRBV6-2 and TRBV6-3, so those segments were excluded. A later genetic analysis reported fewer N-insertions in productive TCRs among donors in an Asian-associated ancestry cluster than the roughly 620-donor mean. A group of highly shared sequence variants was considered likely to be a technical artifact of the sequencing pipeline. The authors suggested that the approach could potentially be generalized to other disease states and immunological phenotypes. In a later analysis, HLA-associated TCR beta chains were found to be more clonally expanded and to have lower generation probabilities than equally common non-associated chains. When HLA alleles, especially DR and DQ, strongly co-occurred, TCR associations were difficult to assign to individual alleles.

In the germline V gene, CDR1 corresponds to SGHAT and CDR2 to FQNNGV. V loses 5 bases, J loses 2 bases, and the germline ends lie 20 bases apart. The cysteine opens and the phenylalanine closes a CDR3 of 17 amino acids. The CDR3 DNA has 51 bases and is translated from base 1. Receptor libraries were prepared by the immunoSEQ multiplex PCR assay. For the multiplex PCR, a mixture combining 60 forward primers for TCR Vbeta segments and 13 reverse primers for TCR Jbeta segments was used. Amplification of the CDR3 region of rearranged TCR beta genes was performed with a multiplex PCR assay on genomic DNA. Amplified TCR beta libraries were sequenced as 87-base-pair reads on the Illumina HiSeq System. The paper's processing steps were these. Across the 600 to 700 repertoires, a later analysis counted 78 million or so unique TCR beta chains, 9.5 million to 13 million of which were shared by at least two donors. Raw reads were error-corrected and collapsed into unique sequences by a nearest-neighbor algorithm in which closely related sequences were merged to remove PCR and sequencing errors. CDR3 sequences were aligned to IMGT reference sequences to assign V, D and J gene segments. For a sequence to be retained, at least a six-nucleotide match to both a V gene segment and a J gene segment was required. A rearrangement counted as productive if the CDR3 had no stop codons and remained in frame with V and J, and every other rearrangement counted as non-productive. CDR3 was defined according to IMGT convention as the region running from the second conserved V-encoded cysteine to the conserved J-encoded phenylalanine. The earlier analysis of about 640 of the donors excluded any sequence lacking an unambiguous match to a single V gene segment. An earlier analysis of fewer than 750 of the donors called V segments functional above 56.7% productive rearrangements and segregating when the between-donor standard deviation exceeded 5%. A statistical classification framework was developed to diagnose cytomegalovirus status using the catalog of TCR beta chain sequences. In a later analysis, TCR nucleotide sequences were compared against IMGT/GENE-DB human TR gene sequences so that V and J genes could be assigned. Using the TCRdist pipeline, a later analysis assigned CDR3 sequences along with most-parsimonious VDJ recombination scenarios. In a later analysis, each TCR beta chain was defined by its CDR3 amino acid sequence together with its V-gene family, and reads without a unique V-gene family were excluded. A later analysis removed nearly 600 highly shared, low-generation-probability nucleotide sequences to deal with suspected cross-contamination and a sequencing artifact. In a later analysis, a clonal expansion index for each public chain was calculated from normalized within-repertoire ranks of inferred template counts. Generation probabilities in a later analysis came from a VDJ recombination model fitted to out-of-frame rearrangements, and those results were checked against IGoR. A later analysis scored TCR-TCR, TCR-HLA and TCR-CMV co-occurrence with hypergeometric tests, applying a repertoire-size bias correction to TCR pairs. False discovery rates were estimated in a later analysis by permuting HLA or CMV assignments 20 times. A later analysis grouped co-occurring TCRs with DBSCAN, adding TCRdist sequence similarity when clustering within HLA-allele-positive subsets. Co-occurrence clustering excluded repertoires with fewer than 30,000 or more than 120,000 public chains, plus five with anomalous nucleotide sharing. In TCRdb, the immuneACCESS table is reduced to in-frame sequences with V and J assigned. These tables do not hold every clone; where another copy was compared, an unresolved V gene accounts for under half, and the others remain unexplained. V, J and clone size were drawn from that table, and D and trimming were deduced from the DNA. The sample contains roughly 170,000 clones, approximately 80% of them found a single time. Roughly 0.75% of the sample comes from the top ten.

In total, 600 or so healthy bone marrow donors made up the cohort. All cohort members were sampled while nominally healthy, although unrecorded immune exposures were likely present. The donor tested CMV seronegative and was one of the 352 seronegative cohort members. A peripheral blood sample was provided by each donor, and peripheral blood mononuclear cells were used for TCR beta sequencing. The Qiagen DNeasy Blood Extraction Kit was used to extract genomic DNA from the blood cell samples. The sequencing input was PBMCs. The receptor's source is a woman under 30 in good health and CMV-seronegative. The chain employs TRBV11-2 and TRBJ2-3, with TRBD2 perhaps the D gene, on 6 matching bases. The base sequence is TGTGCCAGCAGCCCATTAAGAGGGCGGGACTTCACAGATACGCAGTATTTT. Its protein reads: CASSPLRGRDFTDTQYF.